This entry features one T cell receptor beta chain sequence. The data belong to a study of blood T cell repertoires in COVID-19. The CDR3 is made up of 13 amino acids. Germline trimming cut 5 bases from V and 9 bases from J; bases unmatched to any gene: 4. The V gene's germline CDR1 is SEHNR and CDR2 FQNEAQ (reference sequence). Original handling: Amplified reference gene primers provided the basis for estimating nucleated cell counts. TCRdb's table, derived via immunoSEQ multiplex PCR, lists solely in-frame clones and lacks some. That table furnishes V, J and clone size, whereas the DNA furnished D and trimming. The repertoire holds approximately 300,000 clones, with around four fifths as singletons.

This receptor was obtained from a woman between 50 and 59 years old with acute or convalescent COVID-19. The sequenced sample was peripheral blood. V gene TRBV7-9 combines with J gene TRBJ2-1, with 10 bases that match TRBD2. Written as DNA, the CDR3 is TGTGCCAGCAGCCCTAGCGGGAGCATTGAGCAGTTCTTC. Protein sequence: CASSPSGSIEQFF.